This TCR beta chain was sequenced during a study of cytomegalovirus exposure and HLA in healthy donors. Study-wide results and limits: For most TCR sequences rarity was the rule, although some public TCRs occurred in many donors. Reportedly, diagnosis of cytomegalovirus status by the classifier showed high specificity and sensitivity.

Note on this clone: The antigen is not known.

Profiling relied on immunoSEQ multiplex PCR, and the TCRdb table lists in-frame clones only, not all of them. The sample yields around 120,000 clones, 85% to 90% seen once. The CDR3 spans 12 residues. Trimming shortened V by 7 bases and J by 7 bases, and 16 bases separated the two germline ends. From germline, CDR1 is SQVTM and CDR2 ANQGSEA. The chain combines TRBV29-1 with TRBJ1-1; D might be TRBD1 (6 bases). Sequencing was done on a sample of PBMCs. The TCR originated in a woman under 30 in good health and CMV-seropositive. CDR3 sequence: CSGRQVFNEAFF. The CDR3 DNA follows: TGCAGCGGTAGACAGGTCTTTAATGAAGCTTTCTTT.